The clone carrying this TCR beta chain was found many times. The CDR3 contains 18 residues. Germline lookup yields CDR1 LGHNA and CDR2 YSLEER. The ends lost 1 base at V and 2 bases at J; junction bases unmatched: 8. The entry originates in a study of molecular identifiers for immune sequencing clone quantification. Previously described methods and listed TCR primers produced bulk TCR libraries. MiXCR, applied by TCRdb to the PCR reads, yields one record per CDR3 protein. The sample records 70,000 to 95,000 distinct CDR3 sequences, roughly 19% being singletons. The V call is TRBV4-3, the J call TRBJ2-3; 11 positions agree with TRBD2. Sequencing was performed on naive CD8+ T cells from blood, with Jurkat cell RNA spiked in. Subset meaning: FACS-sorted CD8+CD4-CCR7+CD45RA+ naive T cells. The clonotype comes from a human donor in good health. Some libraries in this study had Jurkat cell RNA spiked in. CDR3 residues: CASSQVNEGLADTDTQYF. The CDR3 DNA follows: TGCGCCAGCAGCCAAGTGAACGAGGGACTAGCGGACACAGATACGCAGTATTTT.